These 6 T cell receptor beta chains were sequenced from one sample in a study of tumor and adjacent non-tumor tissue in lung cancer. TCRbeta libraries were built with three rounds of nested PCR, modified from ARM-PCR. A single record per CDR3 protein comes from TCRdb applying MiXCR to the multiplex PCR reads. The sample shows some 100,000 distinct CDR3 sequences, 75% to 85% of them seen only once. The template was RNA from unsorted bulk tissue. Distant lung tissue was collected more than 3 cm away from the tumor edge. The sequenced sample was distant non-tumor lung tissue. These receptors were taken from a man aged 55 to 70 with small cell lung cancer.

This clonotype occurred many times. The V gene is TRBV20-1, the J gene TRBJ1-2; unclear D gene. Germline CDR1 reads DFQATT; CDR2 reads SNEGSKA (reference sequence). Trimming removed 6 bases at V and 7 bases at J, with 18 bases between. The CDR3 has 13 amino acids. The CDR3, as DNA: TGCAGTGCCGCGATGCCGCAGGAGGTTGGCTACACCTTC. Translating it yields CSAAMPQEVGYTF.

Comments on this clonotype: At one end the junction does not follow the germline gene, possibly because of a read error. The chain recombines TRBV11-2 with TRBJ2-7; D is undetermined. Germline loops: CDR1 SGHAT, CDR2 FQNNGV. CDR3 length: 11 amino acids. The CDR3 sequence: CASNLTYEQCF. The CDR3 DNA sequence: TGTGCCAGCAACTTAACCTACGAGCAGTGCTTC.

The chain carries TRBV4-1 and TRBJ2-3, with D unresolved. V was shortened by 9 bases and J by 0 bases, with 22 bases between the two germline ends. The CDR3 has 17 residues. CDR1 is MGHRA and CDR2 is YSYEKL in the germline V gene. The CDR3 DNA is TGCGCCAGTAACCTCCCAGCCCTCCGGAATAGCACAGATACGCAGTATTTT. This translates into CASNLPALRNSTDTQYF.

Remarks on this clonotype: In this CDR3 the conserved last residue, phenylalanine or tryptophan, is missing, so a read error is likely. The chain combines TRBV11-3 with TRBJ2-2; 9 bases fit TRBD2. Germline V gene lookup returns CDR1 SGHNT and CDR2 YENEEA. The CDR3 is made up of 19 amino acids. After removal of 6 bases from V and 4 bases from J, the junction contained 18 bases not matched to a gene. The CDR3 protein is CASSRDGTALAGRTGELFV. DNA for the CDR3: TGTGCCAGCAGTCGTGATGGCACGGCACTAGCGGGTCGCACCGGGGAGCTGTTTGTT.

This clonotype was found many times. The CDR3 sequence: CASSINLAGDEQFF. The CDR3, as DNA: TGTGCCAGCAGTATAAATCTAGCGGGAGATGAGCAGTTCTTC. The rearrangement uses TRBV12-3 or TRBV12-4 and TRBJ2-1; 10 nucleotides line up with TRBD2. V gave up 5 bases and J gave up 8 bases; unmatched junction bases: 6. The CDR3 is 14 residues long.

About this clonotype: Relative to the germline gene, one junction end is altered; a read error may explain this. The J gene is TRBJ2-1, the V gene TRBV29-1; the D gene is possibly TRBD2 (6 bases). Germline CDR1 SQVTM, CDR2 ANQGSEA. The CDR3 runs to 13 residues. The CDR3 bases are TGCAGCGCTGAAAAAGGTCGGGGCGGGGAGCAATTCTTC. It yields the protein CSAEKGRGGEQFF.